These T cell receptor beta chains were read from a single sample in a study of cytomegalovirus exposure and HLA in healthy donors. Profiled with immunoSEQ multiplex PCR; TCRdb holds only in-frame clones, not every one. The profile shows approximately 150,000 clones, around 80% of them singletons. Input material: PBMCs. These receptors were obtained from a human donor in good health. Each CDR3 is given with its conserved first and last residue. The order of the fields is D gene, V gene, clone size, J gene, CDR3 DNA, CDR3 protein. A D gene is named only where the DNA matches it firmly. Some rows mark clone size as missing; the rest say once, few, many or name a class of expanded clone.

TRBD1	TRBV18	.	TRBJ2-7	TGTGCCAGCTCCAGGGGACAGGGGTTCTACGAGCAGTACTTC	CASSRGQGFYEQYF
TRBD1	TRBV5-5	once	TRBJ2-7	TGTGCCAGCACCGCATGGACAGGGGGTTCCTACGAGCAGTACTTC	CASTAWTGGSYEQYF
.	TRBV4-1	few	TRBJ1-1	TGCGCCAGCAGCCGCCAAGTCGGGGACACTGAAGCTTTCTTT	CASSRQVGDTEAFF
.	TRBV7-2	once	TRBJ1-1	TGTGCCAGCAGCTTCGGGGGGAACACTGAAGCTTTCTTT	CASSFGGNTEAFF
TRBD1	TRBV5-8	.	TRBJ2-7	TGTGCCAGCAGTCCGGGACAGACCTACGAGCAGTACTTC	CASSPGQTYEQYF
.	TRBV20-1	.	TRBJ2-7	TGCAGTGCTACCCTATCCTACGAGCAGTACTTC	CSATLSYEQYF
TRBD1	TRBV19	.	TRBJ1-1	TGTGCCAGTAGCCGACTCGGGACAGGGACGGGGACTGAAGCTTTCTTT	CASSRLGTGTGTEAFF
.	TRBV27	.	TRBJ1-1	TGTGCCAGCAGTCGCTCGGACAGTGGAGAAGAAGCTTTCTTT	CASSRSDSGEEAFF
.	TRBV5-6	.	TRBJ1-4	TGTGCCAGCAGCTTGGGGGCCCATGAAAAACTGTTTTTT	CASSLGAHEKLFF
.	TRBV5-4	.	TRBJ1-1	TGTGCCAGCAGCTTGGGGCTGCCCGGGATGAACACTGAAGCTTTCTTT	CASSLGLPGMNTEAFF
.	TRBV2	.	TRBJ1-1	TGTGCCAGCAGTGAAGGGGCAGGGATCTGTCCAGCTTTCTTT	CASSEGAGICPAFF
.	TRBV5-4	.	TRBJ1-4	TGTGCCAGCAGCTTGAGGGGGGAAAAACTGTTTTTT	CASSLRGEKLFF
TRBD1	TRBV14	few	TRBJ1-6	TGTGCCAGCAGCCAAGAGGGACAGCCATCCCCCCTCCACTTT	CASSQEGQPSPLHF
.	TRBV6-5	.	TRBJ1-2	TGTGCCAGCAGTTACCCGGACAGCCCCTATGGCTACACCTTC	CASSYPDSPYGYTF
.	TRBV12-5	.	TRBJ1-4	TGTGCTAGTGGTTTGGGAGGGAATAATGAAAAACTGTTTTTT	CASGLGGNNEKLFF
TRBD1	TRBV6-5	.	TRBJ1-2	TGTGCCAGCACCCCGGGACAGGGGGCTCTCTATGGCTACACCTTC	CASTPGQGALYGYTF
TRBD1	TRBV9	once	TRBJ2-7	TGTGCCAGCACCCTCGGGACAGGGGGCGACGAGCAGTACTTC	CASTLGTGGDEQYF
.	TRBV5-1	.	TRBJ2-7	TGCGCCAGCAGCTTTGACAGGACCTACGAGCAGTACTTC	CASSFDRTYEQYF
TRBD1	TRBV5-1	.	TRBJ2-3	TGCGCCAGCAGCATGCTTCCGGGACAGACCACAGATACGCAGTATTTT	CASSMLPGQTTDTQYF
TRBD1	TRBV6-6	.	TRBJ1-4	TGTGCCAGCAGGACCGGGACAGGGGACTATGAAAAACTGTTTTTT	CASRTGTGDYEKLFF
TRBD1	TRBV7-2	.	TRBJ2-7	TGTGCCAGCAGCTCGAGCCCGCTGGACAGGGTTGGTTACGAGCAGTACTTC	CASSSSPLDRVGYEQYF
.	TRBV5-1	.	TRBJ1-4	TGCGCCAGCAGGCCCTCATCAGGGGAGGGTGAAAAACTGTTTTTT	CASRPSSGEGEKLFF
TRBD1	TRBV9	.	TRBJ2-7	TGTGCCAGCTCACGACAGGGAAAGACCTACGAGCAGTACTTC	CASSRQGKTYEQYF
TRBD2	TRBV7-9	.	TRBJ2-1	TGTGCCAGGATGAGCTTCGGGGGGAGCTCCTACAATGAGCAGTTCTTC	CARMSFGGSSYNEQFF
.	TRBV7-9	.	TRBJ2-5	TGTGCCAGCAGCGCTCCGGGACATCCAGAGACCCAGTACTTC	CASSAPGHPETQYF
TRBD1	TRBV5-1	once	TRBJ2-1	TGCGCCAGCAGCTTGGACAGGGGTGAGGATGAGCAGTTCTTC	CASSLDRGEDEQFF
.	TRBV15	.	TRBJ2-6	TGTGCCACCAGCACCGGGGGACCCTCTGGGGCCAACGTCCTGACTTTC	CATSTGGPSGANVLTF
.	TRBV5-6	.	TRBJ2-7	TGTGCCAGCAGCTTTCTGGGCACCTCCTACGAGCAGTACTTC	CASSFLGTSYEQYF